The 21 T cell receptor beta chains below come from one sample, sequenced in a study of OX40 agonist ivuxolimab in advanced cancers. Assay used: immunoSEQ multiplex PCR; TCRdb lists only in-frame clones, some missing. The table lists tens of thousands of clones, roughly 90% of them singletons. The sample in question was CD4+ or CD8+ T cells sorted from blood, obtained in a trial of the OX40 agonist ivuxolimab. The receptors come from an adult with an advanced solid tumor such as melanoma, head and neck, liver or kidney cancer.

On this clone: This sample also contains other DNA sequences that code for the same CDR3. V usage is TRBV19 and J usage is TRBJ2-7, with a possible D match to TRBD1 (6 bases). V was pared by 0 bases and J by 5 bases, with 17 bases between. This CDR3 contains 16 residues. The germline V gene has CDR1 LNHDA and CDR2 SQIVND (reference sequence). CDR3 DNA: TGTGCCAGTAGTATAGATTATGGGGGCAGGGGCGACGAGCAGTACTTC. It codes for CASSIDYGGRGDEQYF.

The J gene is TRBJ2-5, the V gene TRBV6-6; TRBD1 or TRBD2 may be the D gene (5 bases each). This CDR3 region has 13 residues. V was shortened by 8 bases and J by 5 bases, with 15 bases between the two germline ends. The germline gives CDR1 MNHNY, CDR2 SVGAGI (reference sequence). The CDR3, as DNA: TGTGCCAGCCGGGACGAATTTTCGGAGACCCAGTACTTC. Translation gives CASRDEFSETQYF.

This clone was detected many times. This rearrangement joins TRBV13 to TRBJ1-5; 10 bases match TRBD1. This CDR3 is 14 amino acids long. Per the germline V gene, CDR1 is PRHDT and CDR2 is FYEKMQ (reference sequence). V gave up 5 bases and J gave up 6 bases; unmatched junction bases: 4. CDR3 sequence (DNA): TGTGCCAGCAGCCAGGGACAGGGGAGTCAGCCCCAGCATTTT. This sequence encodes CASSQGQGSQPQHF.

V gene TRBV6-5 combines with J gene TRBJ1-6; 7 bases align to TRBD1. The CDR3 sequence is 15 residues long. V was pared by 4 bases and J by 7 bases, with 7 bases of the junction left unmatched. CDR1 and CDR2 (germline): MNHEY, SVGAGI. For the CDR3, the DNA is TGTGCCAGCAGTTTCGGACAGGTTCCCAATTCACCCCTCCACTTT. Its translation: CASSFGQVPNSPLHF.

This chain connects TRBV7-9 to TRBJ2-5; 8 positions match TRBD1. The CDR3 covers 13 residues. Germline CDR1 SEHNR, CDR2 FQNEAQ (reference sequence). V shed 4 bases, J shed 7 bases, and the junction held 5 bases outside the gene matches. The CDR3 DNA reads TGTGCCAGCAGCTCAGGGACAGGTGGGACCCAGTACTTC. It translates to CASSSGTGGTQYF.

The V gene is TRBV4-1, the J gene TRBJ2-7; tentatively, D is TRBD2 (6 bases). The CDR3 runs to 19 residues. Germline V gene lookup returns CDR1 MGHRA and CDR2 YSYEKL. V was trimmed by 1 base and J by 2 bases, leaving 24 bases between them. CDR3 amino acids: CASSQVGGIETIIPYEQYF. For the CDR3, the DNA is TGCGCCAGCAGCCAAGTCGGGGGAATCGAGACTATCATCCCCTACGAGCAGTACTTC.

By share, this clone ranks as medium-sized. This chain joins TRBV19 and TRBJ1-1; the D gene is possibly TRBD1 (6 bases). Looked up from germline, CDR1 is LNHDA and CDR2 is SQIVND (reference sequence). This CDR3 is built from 13 residues. The ends were cut back, 5 bases at V and 8 bases at J, with 15 bases in the middle. The DNA for the CDR3 is TGTGCCAGTAGTCCCGGGACGGGGGGCGAAGCTTTCTTT. This translates into CASSPGTGGEAFF.

This clone has only one observation. The chain recombines TRBV25-1 with TRBJ2-5, with 10 bases that match TRBD1. Per germline, CDR1 MGHDK and CDR2 SYGVNS. The CDR3 is 12 amino acids. V was pared by 10 bases and J by 5 bases, with 4 bases of the junction left unmatched. The CDR3 region has the DNA TGTGCCACCGGGACAGGGGTTGAGACCCAGTACTTC. It translates to CATGTGVETQYF.

The CDR3 coding sequence is TGTGCCAGTAGTTTGCGGGGGACCGTTAATGAGCAGTTCTTC. This translates into CASSLRGTVNEQFF. The chain combines TRBV19 with TRBJ2-1, with 7 bases matching TRBD2. This CDR3 has 14 residues. V was pared by 5 bases and J by 7 bases, with 8 bases of the junction left unmatched. CDR1 is LNHDA, CDR2 SQIVND, per germline (reference sequence). Based on the CDR3 plus reference TRBV19 and TRBJ2-1, the full variable domain is DGGITQSPKYLFRKEGQNVTLSCEQNLNHDAMYWYRQDPGQGLRLIYYSQIVNDFQKGDIAEGYSVSREKKESFPLTVTSAQKNPTAFYLCASSLRGTVNEQFFGPGTRLTVL.

The chain joins TRBV6-5 to TRBJ2-7; no clear D gene. Trimming removed 4 bases from V and 1 base from J, with 5 bases in between. Germline V gene data show CDR1 as MNHEY and CDR2 as SVGAGI. This CDR3 region has 12 residues. CDR3 in amino acids: CASSFGSYEQYF. CDR3 nucleotides: TGTGCCAGCAGTTTTGGGTCCTACGAGCAGTACTTC.

The chain is built from TRBV7-6 and TRBJ2-7; D may be TRBD2 (5 bases). Trimming took off 6 bases at V and 2 bases at J, with 8 bases between the two ends. Looked up from germline, CDR1 is SGHVS and CDR2 is FNYEAQ. The CDR3 loop spans 12 amino acids. CDR3 nucleotides: TGTGCCAGCAGTTCCGGGGCCTACGAGCAGTACTTC. It encodes CASSSGAYEQYF.

V usage is TRBV4-1 and J usage is TRBJ2-1; 10 bases map to TRBD2. V shed 0 bases and J 0 bases; nucleotides not matched to a gene: 8. Germline V gene sequence: CDR1 MGHRA, CDR2 YSYEKL. CDR3 size: 19 residues. As DNA, the CDR3 is TGCGCCAGCAGCCAAGACGGTAGCGGGAGGCTGAGCTCCTACAATGAGCAGTTCTTC. Translation gives CASSQDGSGRLSSYNEQFF.

J is TRBJ2-7 and V is TRBV28, with a tentative D call TRBD1 (6 bases). Trimming removed 7 bases from V and 1 base from J, with 14 bases in between. This CDR3 spans 14 amino acids. Germline values: CDR1 MDHEN, CDR2 SYDVKM. CDR3 sequence reads: CASTEIGGSYEQYF. The CDR3 bases are TGTGCCAGCACCGAAATAGGGGGATCCTACGAGCAGTACTTC.

The chain joins TRBV2 to TRBJ1-2, with 7 bases matching TRBD1. Germline CDR1 is SNHLY and CDR2 is FYNNEI. The CDR3 extends over 14 amino acids. V was pared by 0 bases and J by 4 bases, with 2 bases of the junction left unmatched. CDR3 residues: CASSEATGTYGYTF. The CDR3 nucleotides are TGTGCCAGCAGTGAAGCGACAGGGACCTATGGCTACACCTTC.

This chain uses TRBV4-1 with TRBJ2-1, with D possibly being TRBD2 (6 bases). CDR3 length: 19 amino acids. Germline V gives CDR1 MGHRA, CDR2 YSYEKL. The V end was cut by 0 bases, the J end by 7 bases, with 25 bases between. The CDR3 sequence: CASSQDPPGREDRMNEQFF. Written as DNA, the CDR3 is TGCGCCAGCAGCCAAGATCCACCGGGCAGGGAGGATAGGATGAATGAGCAGTTCTTC.

This clone was detected once. The chain is built from TRBV4-1 and TRBJ2-7; no firm D call. V was pared by 0 bases and J by 3 bases, with 9 bases between. This CDR3 region has 14 residues. Germline values: CDR1 MGHRA, CDR2 YSYEKL. The CDR3 DNA is TGCGCCAGCAGCCAAGATCATAAGTACTACGAGCAGTACTTC. It translates to CASSQDHKYYEQYF.

The chain links TRBV7-9 to TRBJ2-3; TRBD1 is a possible D gene (5 bases). CDR1 is SEHNR, CDR2 FQNEAQ, per germline (reference sequence). CDR3 length: 15 amino acids. V gave up 5 bases and J gave up 0 bases, with 12 bases separating them. The CDR3 sequence: CASSATTVSTDTQYF. The CDR3 coding sequence is TGTGCCAGCAGCGCAACGACAGTGAGCACAGATACGCAGTATTTT.

The rearrangement uses TRBV12-5 and TRBJ1-3; 9 bases map to TRBD1. Per germline, CDR1 LGHNT and CDR2 FRNRAP. The CDR3 has 17 residues. V lost 7 bases, J lost 0 bases, and 10 bases stayed unmatched. The CDR3 DNA reads as TGTGCTAGTGTTCTAGGGACAGGGCTGAACTCTGGAAACACCATATATTTT. It is translated as CASVLGTGLNSGNTIYF.

The V gene is TRBV19, the J gene TRBJ1-4; D possibly corresponds to TRBD1 (6 bases). Germline CDR1 and CDR2: LNHDA and SQIVND (reference sequence). V lost 0 bases and J lost 0, with 23 bases in between. The CDR3 is made up of 21 amino acids. The CDR3 nucleotides are TGTGCCAGTAGTATAGACTGGCCTTCGGGACACTCTACTACAACTAATGAAAAACTGTTTTTT. Encoded protein: CASSIDWPSGHSTTTNEKLFF. The full variable domain, rest sourced from reference TRBV19 and TRBJ1-4, is DGGITQSPKYLFRKEGQNVTLSCEQNLNHDAMYWYRQDPGQGLRLIYYSQIVNDFQKGDIAEGYSVSREKKESFPLTVTSAQKNPTAFYLCASSIDWPSGHSTTTNEKLFFGSGTQLSVL.

Concerning this clone: At one boundary the junction diverges from the germline segment, which might be a read error. The chain links TRBV5-8 to TRBJ2-4; no reliable D call. The germline V gene encodes CDR1 SGHTS and CDR2 YDEGEE. CDR3 length equals 13 residues. The CDR3 sequence: CASSLGASGFRHF. The CDR3, as DNA: TGTGCCAGCAGCTTGGGTGCTTCCGGTTTTAGGCACTTC. The variable domain in full, completed from reference TRBV5-8 and TRBJ2-4, reads EAGVTQSPTHLIKTRGQQATLRCSPISGHTSVYWYQQALGLGLQFLLWYDEGEERNRGNFPPRFSGRQFPNYSSELNVNALELEDSALYLCASSLGASGFRHFGAGTRLSVL.

In its sample, this clone was seen a few times. Here the CDR3 reads CASSQDIQTAFF. The CDR3, as DNA: TGTGCCAGCAGCCAAGATATACAGACGGCTTTCTTT. The chain is built from TRBV4-2 and TRBJ1-1; no clear D gene. V shed 0 bases and J shed 11 bases, with 10 bases lying between them. Germline CDR1 reads LGHNA; CDR2 reads YNFKEQ. This CDR3 has 12 amino acids.